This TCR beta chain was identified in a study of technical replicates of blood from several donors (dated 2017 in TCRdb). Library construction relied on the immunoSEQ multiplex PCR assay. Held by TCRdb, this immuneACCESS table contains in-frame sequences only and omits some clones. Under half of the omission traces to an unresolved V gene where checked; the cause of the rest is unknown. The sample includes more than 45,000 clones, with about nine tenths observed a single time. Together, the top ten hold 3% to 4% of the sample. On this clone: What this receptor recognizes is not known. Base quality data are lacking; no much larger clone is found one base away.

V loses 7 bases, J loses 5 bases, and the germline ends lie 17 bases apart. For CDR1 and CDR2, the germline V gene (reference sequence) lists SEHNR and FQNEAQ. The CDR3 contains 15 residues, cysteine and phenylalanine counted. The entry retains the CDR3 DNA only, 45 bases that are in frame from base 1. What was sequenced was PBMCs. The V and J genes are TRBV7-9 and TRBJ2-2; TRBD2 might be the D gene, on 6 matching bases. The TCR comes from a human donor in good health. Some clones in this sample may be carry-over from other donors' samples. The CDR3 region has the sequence CASMPGELSTGELFF. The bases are TGTGCCAGCATGCCGGGGGAACTATCAACCGGGGAGCTGTTTTTT.